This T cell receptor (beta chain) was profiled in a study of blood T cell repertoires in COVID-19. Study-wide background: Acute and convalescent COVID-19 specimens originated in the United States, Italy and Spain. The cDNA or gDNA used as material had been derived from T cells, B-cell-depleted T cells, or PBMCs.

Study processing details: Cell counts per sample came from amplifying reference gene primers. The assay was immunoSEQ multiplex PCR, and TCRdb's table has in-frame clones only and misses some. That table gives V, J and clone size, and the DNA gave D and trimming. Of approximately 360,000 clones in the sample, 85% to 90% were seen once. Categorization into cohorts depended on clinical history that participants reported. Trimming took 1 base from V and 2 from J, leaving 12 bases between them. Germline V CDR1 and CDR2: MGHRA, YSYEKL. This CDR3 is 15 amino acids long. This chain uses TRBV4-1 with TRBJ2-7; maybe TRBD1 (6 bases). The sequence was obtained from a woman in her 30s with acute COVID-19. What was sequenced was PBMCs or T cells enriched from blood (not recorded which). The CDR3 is CASSQGQGHPYEQYF. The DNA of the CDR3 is TGCGCCAGCAGCCAAGGCCAGGGGCACCCCTACGAGCAGTACTTC.